This entry lists 10 T cell receptor beta chains sequenced from one sample in a study of T cell clonotyping in hematopoietic cell transplantation. Sequencing was performed with immunoSEQ multiplex PCR; in TCRdb, only in-frame clones are kept and a portion is missing. The sample consists of tens of thousands of clones, around 95% of them appearing once. As to time point: recipient sample about 28 days before transplant, after cytoreduction. The source material was peripheral blood mononuclear cells, sampled before stem cell transplant. These TCRs come from a man aged 35 to 55 with chronic myeloid leukemia. Some clones in this sample may be carry-over from other donors' samples.

Here the CDR3 DNA reads TGTGCCAGCAGCTTAGGGTCAGTCGGCTACACCTTC. It specifies CASSLGSVGYTF. The chain employs TRBV7-9 and TRBJ1-2; D not certain. Trimming took 1 base from V and 8 from J, leaving 8 bases between them. The V gene's germline CDR1 is SEHNR and CDR2 FQNEAQ (reference sequence). The CDR3 extends over 12 amino acids.

The chain links TRBV4-1 to TRBJ1-5; D unresolved. The CDR3 covers 17 residues. With 1 base removed from V and 8 bases from J, the gap between germline ends came to 21 bases. Germline CDR1 MGHRA, CDR2 YSYEKL. The DNA of the CDR3 is TGCGCCAGCAGCCAAGCCGACTCCCGGGCTCCAACGGAGCCCCAGCATTTT. It is translated as CASSQADSRAPTEPQHF.

J is TRBJ2-5 and V is TRBV5-1; TRBD2 matches at 11 bases. Germline assignment: CDR1 SGHRS and CDR2 YFSETQ. The CDR3 totals 15 residues. J was trimmed by 4 bases and V by 4 bases; bases with no gene match: 6. The CDR3 loop is CASSRSGGAGETQYF. The CDR3 DNA follows: TGCGCCAGCAGCCGTAGCGGGGGGGCTGGAGAGACCCAGTACTTC. Complete variable domain (other parts from reference TRBV5-1 and TRBJ2-5): KAGVTQTPRYLIKTRGQQVTLSCSPISGHRSVSWYQQTPGQGLQFLFEYFSETQRNKGNFPGRFSGRQFSNSRSEMNVSTLELGDSALYLCASSRSGGAGETQYFGPGTRLLVL.

The chain recombines TRBV7-9 with TRBJ2-1; perhaps TRBD1 as D (7 bases). This CDR3 comprises 13 residues. Germline CDR1 and CDR2: SEHNR and FQNEAQ (reference sequence). Trimming cost V 3 bases and J 7 bases, with 10 bases left between them. Written as DNA, the CDR3 is TGTGCCAGCAGCTTGTCAGGGGGGAATGAGCAGTTCTTC. Translated: CASSLSGGNEQFF.

The chain carries TRBV6-5 and TRBJ1-5, with no clear D. CDR1 and CDR2 from the germline V gene are MNHEY and SVGAGI. The CDR3 consists of 14 residues. V dropped 4 bases and J dropped 6 bases, with 13 bases sitting between them. The CDR3 loop reads CASSSIRSRQPQHF. DNA of the CDR3: TGTGCCAGCAGTTCCATACGGTCCCGTCAGCCCCAGCATTTT.

The chain recombines TRBV19 with TRBJ1-1, with D hard to call. V shed 7 bases and J shed 7 bases, with 22 bases lying between them. Per germline, CDR1 LNHDA and CDR2 SQIVND (reference sequence). The CDR3 is 15 amino acids. The CDR3 here is CASTLQLAQSHEAFF. The DNA of the CDR3 is TGTGCCAGTACTCTCCAGCTAGCCCAGTCGCATGAAGCTTTCTTT.

V is TRBV5-1 and J is TRBJ2-1; 8 bases line up with TRBD1. CDR3 length: 18 amino acids. The trim removed 3 bases at V and 0 bases at J, leaving 11 bases unmatched. The germline CDR1 and CDR2 sequences are SGHRS and YFSETQ. CDR3 nucleotide sequence: TGCGCCAGCAGCTCAGACAGGGGTAGATGGCCCTCCTACAATGAGCAGTTCTTC. Residues: CASSSDRGRWPSYNEQFF.

The CDR3 protein is CASSLTGVSNQPQHF. CDR3 DNA: TGTGCCAGCAGTCTTACAGGGGTTAGCAATCAGCCCCAGCATTTT. The J gene is TRBJ1-5, the V gene TRBV6-5; the match to TRBD1 covers 7 bases. The CDR3 sequence is 15 residues long. Germline V gene lookup returns CDR1 MNHEY and CDR2 SVGAGI. Trimming took 5 bases from V and 0 from J; bases not matched to a gene: 4.

The chain combines TRBV7-9 with TRBJ2-1; 10 nucleotides line up with TRBD2. The CDR3 runs 17 residues. Trimming took 4 bases from V and 8 from J; bases not matched to a gene: 14. Germline V CDR1 and CDR2: SEHNR, FQNEAQ (reference sequence). The CDR3 protein is CASSSQRPGTSVDEQFF. As DNA, the CDR3 is TGTGCCAGCAGCTCCCAACGGCCCGGGACTAGCGTGGATGAGCAGTTCTTC.

This chain joins TRBV30 and TRBJ2-3; D may be TRBD1 (6 bases). V was pared by 2 bases and J by 6 bases, with 15 bases between. Germline V gene data show CDR1 as GTSNPN and CDR2 as SVGIG (reference sequence). The CDR3 has 14 residues. CDR3 coding DNA: TGTGCCTGGAGTTACGGGCAGGGGATCGATACGCAGTATTTT. Its protein is CAWSYGQGIDTQYF.